These T cell receptor beta chains were read from a single sample in a study of cytomegalovirus exposure and HLA in healthy donors. Using immunoSEQ multiplex PCR, the repertoire was profiled, and TCRdb retains in-frame clones only, with some absent. Here the sample spans 100,000 or so clones, about 81% being singletons. Sequenced: PBMCs. These receptors were taken from a man aged 40-50 years in good health and CMV-seronegative. Each CDR3 is given with its conserved first and last residue. The D gene is left open where the match is weak. A clone size is listed for some rows: how often the clone was seen (once, few, many), or a class if it is expanded.

V	size	D	J	DNA	CDR3
TRBV6-6	NA	TRBD1	TRBJ1-2	TGTGCCAGCAGCCCGGACAGGGCGTATGGCTACACCTTC	CASSPDRAYGYTF
TRBV6-5	NA	NA	TRBJ2-2	TGTGCCAGCAGTTACGGTCAGATACTAACTGCCGGGGAGCTGTTTTTT	CASSYGQILTAGELFF
TRBV6-4	NA	TRBD1	TRBJ1-2	TGTGCCAGCTTTGCGACAGGGGCGGGGGGCTACACCTTC	CASFATGAGGYTF
TRBV27	NA	TRBD1	TRBJ2-1	TGTGCCAGCAGTTTTTACGGACAGGGCTTGTTCTTC	CASSFYGQGLFF
TRBV6-6	NA	TRBD1	TRBJ1-2	TGTGCCAGCGGATCCGATATCCGGGACAGGGGTGGCTACACCTTC	CASGSDIRDRGGYTF
TRBV18	NA	NA	TRBJ2-4	TGTGCCAGCTCAGAGCGGCTCGGACAGCTAGCCAAAAACATTCAGTACTTC	CASSERLGQLAKNIQYF
TRBV6-5	NA	TRBD1	TRBJ2-7	TGTGCCAGCAGTTTATATGGGACAGGGGAGTACGAGCAGTACTTC	CASSLYGTGEYEQYF
TRBV6-1	NA	NA	TRBJ1-5	TGTGCCAGCAGTGAAGAGGACTGGCGAGGGTACGGCAATCAGCCCCAGCATTTT	CASSEEDWRGYGNQPQHF
TRBV5-1	NA	TRBD2	TRBJ2-7	TGCGCCAGCAGCTCCTTTCTAGCGGGGGGCACCTACGAGCAGTACTTC	CASSSFLAGGTYEQYF
TRBV7-2	few	TRBD2	TRBJ2-3	TGTGCCAGCAGCTTAGCAACTAGCGGGGGGCCAGGTACGCAGTATTTT	CASSLATSGGPGTQYF
TRBV28	NA	TRBD1	TRBJ1-1	TGTGCCAGCAGTTGGGAGACAGGGAGAATGGCTGAAGCTTTCTTT	CASSWETGRMAEAFF
TRBV18	once	NA	TRBJ1-1	TGTGCCAGCTCACCAAAAACAGGGATTAACACTGAAGCTTTCTTT	CASSPKTGINTEAFF
TRBV6-5	once	TRBD2	TRBJ2-2	TGTGCCAGCAGTTACGGCGGGGGGCGGAACACCGGGGAGCTGTTTTTT	CASSYGGGRNTGELFF
TRBV6-1	NA	NA	TRBJ1-5	TGCGCCAGCAGCTCAGACCCGGGTCAGCCCCAGCATTTT	CASSSDPGQPQHF
TRBV19	NA	TRBD2	TRBJ2-2	TGTGCCAGTCGAAAACGGGCGCGCGGGGGACTCGGACACGGGGAGCTGTTTTTT	CASRKRARGGLGHGELFF
TRBV18	NA	NA	TRBJ1-1	TGTGCCACCTCTGTTGGGAGGGACACTGAAGCTTTCTTT	CATSVGRDTEAFF
TRBV7-2	NA	NA	TRBJ1-5	TGTGCCAGCAGCTTAGGGGGGGGGAGAAGCAATCAGCCCCAGCATTTT	CASSLGGGRSNQPQHF
TRBV4-2	NA	NA	TRBJ2-3	TGTGCCAGCAGCCCTCAAACCTACACAGATACGCAGTATTTT	CASSPQTYTDTQYF
TRBV5-1	few	NA	TRBJ2-7	TGCGCCAGCAGCTTCCTAACAGCTTCCTACGAGCAGTACTTC	CASSFLTASYEQYF
TRBV5-8	NA	NA	TRBJ1-5	TGTGCCAGCAGCTGGGCAGGGGTTTCGGGCAATCAGCCCCAGCATTTT	CASSWAGVSGNQPQHF
TRBV5-1	NA	NA	TRBJ1-2	TGCGCCAGCAGCAGGACAGTAACCTATGGCTACACCTTC	CASSRTVTYGYTF
TRBV10-3	NA	NA	TRBJ1-4	TGTGCCATCTCTACAGTAACTAATGAAAAACTGTTTTTT	CAISTVTNEKLFF
TRBV5-4	NA	NA	TRBJ2-2	TGTGCCAGCAGCTTAGAGGTGGGAGCCGGGGAGCTGTTTTTT	CASSLEVGAGELFF
TRBV5-6	NA	TRBD1	TRBJ1-2	TGTGCCAGCAGCGTACTAGGACAGGTTGGAGGCTACACCTTC	CASSVLGQVGGYTF
TRBV9	NA	NA	TRBJ2-3	TGTGCCAGCAGCGTAGGACTCACAGATACGCAGTATTTT	CASSVGLTDTQYF
TRBV9	NA	NA	TRBJ1-1	TGTGCCAGCAGCGTAGTGGTCGAGAAAGCTTTCTTT	CASSVVVEKAFF
TRBV27	few	NA	TRBJ2-7	TGTGCCAGCAGTTTCACAGCCGACTCCTACGAGCAGTACTTC	CASSFTADSYEQYF
TRBV6-6	NA	TRBD1	TRBJ1-5	TGTGCCAGCAGTATTAAGACCGGACAGGCGCAGCCCCAGCATTTT	CASSIKTGQAQPQHF
TRBV10-3	NA	NA	TRBJ2-7	TGTGCCATCAGTGGTGGAGACAGACTTCTATCCTACGAGCAGTACTTC	CAISGGDRLLSYEQYF
TRBV7-6	NA	TRBD1	TRBJ1-5	TGTGCCAGCAGTTCTGGACAGGGCAATCAGCCCCAGCATTTT	CASSSGQGNQPQHF
TRBV7-9	NA	TRBD2	TRBJ2-7	TGTTCCAGCAGCTCCACCCACAAGGGAGGGGATTACGAGCAGTACTTC	CSSSSTHKGGDYEQYF
TRBV5-1	NA	NA	TRBJ2-7	TGCGCCAGCAGCCGCGATGCGGGGGCGAGGTCCCACGAGCAGTACTTC	CASSRDAGARSHEQYF
TRBV15	NA	NA	TRBJ1-1	TGTGCCACCAGCATCGGGACACTAACTGAAGCTTTCTTT	CATSIGTLTEAFF
TRBV5-1	NA	TRBD1	TRBJ2-1	TGCGCCAGCTCCTTGGGTGACAGGGTCAACAATGAGCAGTTCTTC	CASSLGDRVNNEQFF
TRBV27	NA	NA	TRBJ1-6	TGTGCCAGCAGTTTATCGGTTCGGGGTATAGGTTCACCCCTCCACTTT	CASSLSVRGIGSPLHF
TRBV5-1	NA	NA	TRBJ1-2	TGCGCCAGCAGCGACGGACAGCACTATGGCTACACCTTC	CASSDGQHYGYTF
TRBV13	NA	NA	TRBJ1-4	TGTGCCAGCAGGTTCCGGACATTTGATGAAAAACTGTTTTTT	CASRFRTFDEKLFF
TRBV13	NA	NA	TRBJ2-1	TGTGCCAGCAGCCTCGGAGGGCACAATGAGCAGTTCTTC	CASSLGGHNEQFF
TRBV2	NA	TRBD1	TRBJ1-2	TGTGCCAGCGATAGTGGGACAGGCTATGGCTACACCTTC	CASDSGTGYGYTF
TRBV18	NA	TRBD1	TRBJ1-1	TGTGCCAGCTCACCACAGGGACAGGGGCCAGCTTTCTTT	CASSPQGQGPAFF
TRBV5-6	NA	NA	TRBJ2-7	TGTGCCAGCAGCTCCTCACGGGTCAACGAGCAGTACTTC	CASSSSRVNEQYF
TRBV27	NA	NA	TRBJ1-2	TGTGCCACAGCAGACACCAGTCGATACTATGGCTACACCTTC	CATADTSRYYGYTF
TRBV2	few	TRBD1	TRBJ2-7	TGTGCCAGCACCAAAGACCCGGGACAGGGGGCGTTCGAGCAGTACTTC	CASTKDPGQGAFEQYF
TRBV4-1	NA	NA	TRBJ2-7	TGCGCCAGCAGCCAGGTCCCCAGGGGACCTTACGAGCAGTACTTC	CASSQVPRGPYEQYF
TRBV4-3	NA	NA	TRBJ2-1	TGCGCCAGCAGCCAAGAAGTCGAGCTAGCCCATGAGCAGTTCTTC	CASSQEVELAHEQFF
TRBV16	once	TRBD2	TRBJ2-1	TGTGCCAGCAGCCAACTCGCTAGCGGGGGCCCCATGGATGAGCAGTTCTTC	CASSQLASGGPMDEQFF
TRBV5-6	NA	NA	TRBJ2-3	TGTGCCAGCAGCCCGATACAGGGTAACACAGATACGCAGTATTTT	CASSPIQGNTDTQYF
TRBV7-9	NA	NA	TRBJ2-1	TGTGCCAGCAGCTATACACAAACCTCCTACAATGAGCAGTTCTTC	CASSYTQTSYNEQFF
TRBV30	NA	NA	TRBJ1-5	TGTGCCTGGAGTGTAAGGACACGAGATCAGCCCCAGCATTTT	CAWSVRTRDQPQHF
TRBV6-4	NA	TRBD2	TRBJ2-1	TGTGCCAGCAGTGAGACTAGCGGCTACAATGAGCAGTTCTTC	CASSETSGYNEQFF
TRBV5-6	NA	NA	TRBJ1-6	TGTGCCAGCAGCCTGGCTGGGGGCAATTCACCCCTCCACTTT	CASSLAGGNSPLHF